A selection of T cell receptor beta chains follows, all from one sample in a study of blood T cell repertoires in COVID-19. Using immunoSEQ multiplex PCR, the repertoire was profiled, and TCRdb retains in-frame clones only, with some absent. The sample has 250,000 to 300,000 clones; 85% to 90% are singletons. Material: peripheral blood. The receptors originated from a woman in her 30s with COVID-19, enrolled during active disease. Both conserved end residues are part of each CDR3. D genes are given only for firm matches. Some rows have no size entry. The others give once, few or many, or a class for an expanded clone.

TRBJ2-7	.	TRBV20-1	TRBD2	11	TGCGTAGCGGGGGGGCATGGGGAGCAGTACTTC	CVAGGHGEQYF
TRBJ2-1	.	TRBV7-9	.	14	TGTGCCAGCAGCTTAGCGCCCCTAACCAATGAGCAGTTCTTC	CASSLAPLTNEQFF
TRBJ2-2	.	TRBV28	.	19	TGTGCCAGCAGCCTCTTGTCGATACGGGGGAAAACGAACACCGGGGAGCTGTTTTTT	CASSLLSIRGKTNTGELFF
TRBJ2-3	.	TRBV12-3/TRBV12-4	TRBD2	13	TGTGCCAGCAGTTTAGACCCCAGGACTAGTGCGTATTTT	CASSLDPRTSAYF
TRBJ1-6	.	TRBV4-1	.	14	TGCGCCAGCAGCCAAGACAGGAGGAATTCACCCCTCCACTTT	CASSQDRRNSPLHF
TRBJ1-3	.	TRBV19	TRBD1	15	TGTGCCAGTAAAAGTTACCCGGGACAGGGAAACACCATATATTTT	CASKSYPGQGNTIYF
TRBJ1-2	.	TRBV20-1	.	11	TGCAGTGCTAGAGGTGGCGTCGGACTACCCTTC	CSARGGVGLPF
TRBJ1-5	.	TRBV20-1	TRBD1	16	TGCAGTGCTAGTGCTGGTCCGGGACAGGGGAATCAGCCCCAGCATTTT	CSASAGPGQGNQPQHF
TRBJ1-6	.	TRBV2	.	14	TGTGCCAGCAGCGCAAGCACAGGGCGCTCACCCCTCCACTTT	CASSASTGRSPLHF
TRBJ1-1	.	TRBV19	TRBD1	14	TGTGCCAGTAGGAACACAGGGGAAAGGACTGAAGCTTTCTTT	CASRNTGERTEAFF
TRBJ1-6	.	TRBV6-5	TRBD1	14	TGTGCCAGCAGACGGGACAGGCATAATTCACCCCTCCACTTT	CASRRDRHNSPLHF
TRBJ2-1	once	TRBV19	TRBD1	15	TGTGCCAGTAACGAAGGACAGGTCTTTTACAATGAGCAGTTCTTC	CASNEGQVFYNEQFF
TRBJ1-5	few	TRBV6-6	TRBD1	14	TGTGCCAGCGGGACAGGGATTAGCAATCAGCCCCAGCATTTT	CASGTGISNQPQHF
TRBJ2-1	.	TRBV3-1/TRBV3-2	.	16	TGTGCCAGCAGCCAAGAAGGGACTGGGACCTACAATGAGCAGTTCTTC	CASSQEGTGTYNEQFF
TRBJ1-1	.	TRBV5-6	.	14	TGTGCCAGCAGCTTTGGGCAGGGGTACACTGAAGCTTTCTTT	CASSFGQGYTEAFF
TRBJ1-6	.	TRBV11-2	.	18	TGTGCCAGCAGCTTAGGGTACAGGGAGAATTCCTATAATTCACCCCTCCACTTT	CASSLGYRENSYNSPLHF
TRBJ1-1	.	TRBV27	.	13	TGTGCCAGCAGTCCGGGACAGAACACTGAAGCTTTCTTT	CASSPGQNTEAFF
TRBJ2-3	.	TRBV19	.	14	TGTGCCAGTAGTAAGACGGGTGGCACAGATACGCAGTATTTT	CASSKTGGTDTQYF
TRBJ2-5	.	TRBV9	.	14	TGTGCCAGCAGCGTAGACCTATCCTACGAGACCCAGTACTTC	CASSVDLSYETQYF
TRBJ2-1	.	TRBV29-1	TRBD2	11	TGCAGCGTCGAGCGGGGGGCTGAGCAGTTCTTC	CSVERGAEQFF
TRBJ2-5	.	TRBV9	TRBD1	14	TGTGCCAGCAGCCCCAGGGGGCGAGAAGAGACCCAGTACTTC	CASSPRGREETQYF
TRBJ1-2	once	TRBV30	.	11	TGTGCCTGGAGCTGGTACGGTGGCTACACCTTC	CAWSWYGGYTF
TRBJ1-5	.	TRBV28	.	15	TGTGCCAGCAGTTACAGTGACCTGGGCAATCAGCCCCAGCATTTT	CASSYSDLGNQPQHF
TRBJ2-7	.	TRBV5-6	.	13	TGTGCCAGCACCCTGGTGGGGGGGCACGAGCAGTACTTC	CASTLVGGHEQYF
TRBJ2-1	once	TRBV5-4	TRBD2	15	TGTGCCAGCAGCTCCACTAGCGGGAGCCACAATGAGCAGTTCTTC	CASSSTSGSHNEQFF
TRBJ2-3	.	TRBV2	TRBD2	14	TGTGCCAGCAGTTGGACTAGCGGGGGTGATACGCAGTATTTT	CASSWTSGGDTQYF
TRBJ1-4	.	TRBV7-2	TRBD1	16	TGTGCCAGCAGTCCGACAGGGGTCGCAACTAATGAAAAACTGTTTTTT	CASSPTGVATNEKLFF
TRBJ1-6	.	TRBV6-1	TRBD1	14	TGTGCCAGCAGTGAGGACAGGGTACAGTCACCCCTCCACTTT	CASSEDRVQSPLHF
TRBJ1-5	.	TRBV5-1	.	15	TGCGCCAGCAGCCTGGAGGGGCCGATTGGAGAGCCCCAGCATTTT	CASSLEGPIGEPQHF
TRBJ2-1	once	TRBV5-1	.	15	TGCGCCAGCAACGGGGAAGGGAGCTCCTACAATGAGCAGTTCTTC	CASNGEGSSYNEQFF
TRBJ1-6	.	TRBV18	TRBD1	14	TGTGCCAGCTCCCGGGGACAGGCGAATTCACCCCTCCACTTT	CASSRGQANSPLHF
TRBJ2-5	.	TRBV7-2	.	13	TGTGCCAGCAGTCCACAGGTGGTGGGGACCCAGTACTTC	CASSPQVVGTQYF
TRBJ2-1	.	TRBV4-2	.	17	TGTGCCAGCAGCCAAGATCCCGGCGGGGACTCCTACAATGAGCAGTTCTTC	CASSQDPGGDSYNEQFF
TRBJ1-2	few	TRBV4-2	TRBD1	16	TGTGCCAGCAGCCAAGACTTGACAGGGTTCAACTATGGCTACACCTTC	CASSQDLTGFNYGYTF
TRBJ2-1	.	TRBV7-9	TRBD2	13	TGTGCCAGCAGCTTAGCACTAGCGGATGAGCAGTTCTTC	CASSLALADEQFF
TRBJ2-7	.	TRBV5-4	TRBD1	14	TGTGCCAGCAGCCCCGGGACAGGGAATTACGAGCAGTACTTC	CASSPGTGNYEQYF
TRBJ2-3	.	TRBV13	.	12	TGTGCCAGCAGCTCCGAAGGAGGTACGCAGTATTTT	CASSSEGGTQYF
TRBJ2-3	.	TRBV27	.	15	TGTGCCAGCAGTTTATATTTGGGGCCTAAAGATACGCAGTATTTT	CASSLYLGPKDTQYF
TRBJ1-1	once	TRBV11-2	.	13	TGTGCCAGCAGGGGTGGAGAGAACACTGAAGCTTTCTTT	CASRGGENTEAFF
TRBJ2-1	.	TRBV4-2	TRBD2	16	TGTGCCAGCAGCCTCGCTCCGGGCGGGGGGGATCATGAGCAGTTCTTC	CASSLAPGGGDHEQFF
TRBJ2-7	.	TRBV5-4	.	12	TGTGCCAGCAGCTTGCGGGGGGCTGAGCAGTACTTC	CASSLRGAEQYF
TRBJ1-1	.	TRBV5-1	.	19	TGCGCCAGCAGCTTGGCATGGAGAGGGAACCTTCTTCTTAACACTGAAGCTTTCTTT	CASSLAWRGNLLLNTEAFF
TRBJ2-5	.	TRBV19	TRBD2	19	TGTGCCAGTAGTACCACGACGCGGACTAGCGGGGGGGGAGGCAAGACCCAGTACTTC	CASSTTTRTSGGGGKTQYF
TRBJ2-2	.	TRBV5-4	.	14	TGTGCCAGCAGCTTACAGGGGAACACCGGGGAGCTGTTTTTT	CASSLQGNTGELFF
TRBJ1-2	.	TRBV6-6	TRBD1	17	TGTGCCAGCAGTCCCGTCGGAGGGGGCCGACGCTACTATGGCTACACCTTC	CASSPVGGGRRYYGYTF
TRBJ1-2	.	TRBV4-1	.	14	TGCGCCAGCAGCCAATTGACAGGTCTTTTGGGCTACACCTTC	CASSQLTGLLGYTF
TRBJ2-1	.	TRBV18	TRBD2	16	TGTGCCAGCTCACCTACGCTAGCGGGGAACCCCAATGAGCAGTTCTTC	CASSPTLAGNPNEQFF
TRBJ2-7	.	TRBV10-2	.	13	TGCGCCAGCCGCCAGGGGGGTGACTACGAGCAGTACTTC	CASRQGGDYEQYF
TRBJ2-5	.	TRBV5-1	TRBD2	13	TGCGCCACCTCGGGGGGGCCGCTAGAGACCCAGTACTTC	CATSGGPLETQYF
TRBJ2-5	.	TRBV9	.	13	TGTGCCAGCAGCACAGGGATTCAAGAGACCCAGTACTTC	CASSTGIQETQYF
TRBJ1-3	many	TRBV7-9	.	16	TGTGCCAGCAGCCCTAGTGACGCCTCCTCTGGAAACACCATATATTTT	CASSPSDASSGNTIYF
TRBJ1-6	.	TRBV30	TRBD1	14	TGTGCCTGGAGTCTAGGGACAGGGAATTCACCCCTCCACTTT	CAWSLGTGNSPLHF
TRBJ1-1	.	TRBV11-1	.	12	TGTGCTTCGAAGCGGGCGGACACTGAAGCTTTCTTT	CASKRADTEAFF
TRBJ2-5	.	TRBV5-5	TRBD1	16	TGTGCCAGCAGCTCACAAGGGACAGGGGAGTTTGAGACCCAGTACTTC	CASSSQGTGEFETQYF
TRBJ1-6	.	TRBV6-5	TRBD1	14	TGTGCCAGCAGTTTTGACAGGGGCAATTCACCCCTCCACTTT	CASSFDRGNSPLHF
TRBJ2-3	.	TRBV18	.	15	TGTGCCAGCTCACTCGCCGGGGGACGGGGTAGAACGCAGTATTTT	CASSLAGGRGRTQYF
TRBJ2-5	few	TRBV4-2	TRBD2	15	TGTGCCAGCAGCCGTGGGGGAGGGTACCAAGAGACCCAGTACTTC	CASSRGGGYQETQYF
TRBJ1-2	.	TRBV5-1	.	14	TGCGCCAGCAGCTTGGAAGGGGCAGGTTATGGCTACACCTTC	CASSLEGAGYGYTF
TRBJ2-2	.	TRBV11-3	.	12	TGTGCCAGCAGCTCATACACCGGGGAGCTGTTTTTT	CASSSYTGELFF